The 12 T cell receptor beta chains reported below all come from one sample, sequenced in a study of OX40 agonist ivuxolimab in advanced cancers. The library was produced with the immunoSEQ multiplex PCR assay. Sourced from immuneACCESS, this table was stored by TCRdb with only in-frame sequences that have V and J called. A share of the clones is absent; for the studies checked, an unresolved V gene accounts for under half, and the remainder has no known explanation. A total of approximately 90,000 clones appear in this sample, 70% to 90% of them only once. The ten largest clones take up approximately 0.8% of the sample. Sequenced material: CD4+ or CD8+ T cells sorted from blood, taken in a trial of the OX40 agonist ivuxolimab. The receptors shown here come from an adult with an advanced solid tumor such as melanoma, head and neck, liver or kidney cancer.

This chain links TRBV6-1 with TRBJ1-5, with D unclear. Trimming cost V 2 bases and J 6 bases, with 8 bases left between them. The CDR3 length is 13 residues. CDR1 is MNHNS and CDR2 is SASEGT in the germline V gene. The CDR3 is CASSEQAGQPQHF. DNA for the CDR3: TGTGCCAGCAGTGAACAGGCCGGTCAGCCCCAGCATTTT.

The chain combines TRBV5-5 with TRBJ1-5; 11 bases match TRBD1. J gave up 7 bases and V 5 bases, and 11 bases lay outside the gene matches. The CDR3 sequence is 16 residues long. Germline-derived CDR1 and CDR2 are SGHKS and YYEKEE (reference sequence). CDR3 DNA: TGTGCCAGCAGGCCAACTGGGACAGGGGGGTTCCAGCCCCAGCATTTT. Its protein is CASRPTGTGGFQPQHF.

V and J are TRBV4-3 and TRBJ2-1, with TRBD2 matching over 8 bases. The CDR3 spans 14 residues. The germline V gene has CDR1 LGHNA and CDR2 YSLEER. J gave up 7 bases and V 4 bases, and 6 bases lay outside the gene matches. The CDR3 is CASSPGLAGNEQFF. The CDR3 DNA reads TGCGCCAGCAGCCCCGGCCTAGCGGGTAATGAGCAGTTCTTC.

The chain employs TRBV19 and TRBJ1-5, with D hard to call. Germline assignment: CDR1 LNHDA and CDR2 SQIVND (reference sequence). V was pared by 5 bases and J by 5 bases, with 7 bases between. CDR3 size: 12 residues. The CDR3 sequence: CASSRQHQPQHF. The DNA of the CDR3 is TGTGCCAGTAGTCGTCAGCATCAGCCCCAGCATTTT.

This clone was recorded a few times. The chain joins TRBV27 to TRBJ2-7; a weak D match, TRBD1 (6 bases). CDR3 length: 15 residues. V lost 6 bases and J lost 3, with 18 bases in between. In germline, CDR1 is MNHEY, CDR2 SMNVEV (reference sequence). Here the CDR3 DNA reads TGTGCCAGCAGGAACTACGGGACACCGTACTACGAGCAGTACTTC. It yields the protein CASRNYGTPYYEQYF.

The V call is TRBV29-1, the J call TRBJ2-5; D assignment may be TRBD1 or TRBD2 (5 bases each). There are 15 residues in the CDR3. CDR1 is SQVTM and CDR2 is ANQGSEA in the germline V gene. V lost 2 bases and J 5 bases, leaving 18 bases between the germline ends. The CDR3 loop is CSVERGLSGRETQYF. The CDR3 DNA reads as TGCAGCGTTGAAAGGGGCCTATCGGGGCGGGAGACCCAGTACTTC. Drawing the rest from reference TRBV29-1 and TRBJ2-5, the complete variable domain is SAVISQKPSRDICQRGTSLTIQCQVDSQVTMMFWYRQQPGQSLTLIATANQGSEATYESGFVIDKFPISRPNLTFSTLTVSNMSPEDSSIYLCSVERGLSGRETQYFGPGTRLLVL.

The genes are TRBV27 and TRBJ1-2; maybe TRBD1 (5 bases). V shed 2 bases and J shed 4 bases, with 14 bases lying between them. The CDR3 runs to 15 residues. CDR1 and CDR2 (germline): MNHEY, SMNVEV (reference sequence). CDR3 in amino acids: CASSLRQSPLYGYTF. DNA of the CDR3: TGTGCCAGCAGTTTAAGACAGTCCCCTCTCTATGGCTACACCTTC.

J is TRBJ2-4 and V is TRBV9, with D unclear. V lost 0 bases to trimming and J lost 0 bases, with 4 bases between them. Germline CDR1 SGDLS, CDR2 YYNGEE. The CDR3 spans 14 residues. CDR3 in DNA: TGTGCCAGCAGCGTAGGACTAGCCAAAAACATTCAGTACTTC. This encodes CASSVGLAKNIQYF.

The chain carries TRBV4-3 and TRBJ1-5; D may be TRBD1 (5 bases). The germline V and J ends were trimmed by 0 bases and 7 bases, with 13 bases remaining between them. Germline-derived CDR1 and CDR2 are LGHNA and YSLEER. There are 15 residues in the CDR3. The CDR3 region is CASSQDGRGGQPQHF. The CDR3 DNA reads as TGCGCCAGCAGCCAAGATGGGAGGGGCGGGCAGCCCCAGCATTTT.

The chain joins TRBV28 to TRBJ1-4, with D possibly being TRBD1 (6 bases). V gave up 4 bases and J gave up 1 base, with 13 bases separating them. This CDR3 has 16 residues. Germline CDR1 is MDHEN and CDR2 is SYDVKM. The DNA of the CDR3 is TGTGCCAGCAGTTCCCTGGGGGCTGGAACTAATGAAAAACTGTTTTTT. Translating gives CASSSLGAGTNEKLFF.

The genes are TRBV28 and TRBJ2-7, with 7 bases identical to TRBD1. CDR3 length: 14 residues. V lost 6 bases, J lost 5 bases, and 10 bases stayed unmatched. Per germline, CDR1 MDHEN and CDR2 SYDVKM. CDR3 sequence reads: CASSTGTEIHEQYF. The CDR3 DNA reads as TGTGCCAGCAGCACCGGGACAGAAATCCACGAGCAGTACTTC.

J is TRBJ2-1 and V is TRBV28, with 9 bases lining up with TRBD2. Germline CDR1 is MDHEN and CDR2 is SYDVKM. The CDR3 is made up of 13 amino acids. Trimming cost V 6 bases and J 5 bases; bases outside gene matches: 2. In nucleotides, the CDR3 is TGTGCCAGCAGAGGCGGGGGGGACAATGAGCAGTTCTTC. Translated: CASRGGGDNEQFF.